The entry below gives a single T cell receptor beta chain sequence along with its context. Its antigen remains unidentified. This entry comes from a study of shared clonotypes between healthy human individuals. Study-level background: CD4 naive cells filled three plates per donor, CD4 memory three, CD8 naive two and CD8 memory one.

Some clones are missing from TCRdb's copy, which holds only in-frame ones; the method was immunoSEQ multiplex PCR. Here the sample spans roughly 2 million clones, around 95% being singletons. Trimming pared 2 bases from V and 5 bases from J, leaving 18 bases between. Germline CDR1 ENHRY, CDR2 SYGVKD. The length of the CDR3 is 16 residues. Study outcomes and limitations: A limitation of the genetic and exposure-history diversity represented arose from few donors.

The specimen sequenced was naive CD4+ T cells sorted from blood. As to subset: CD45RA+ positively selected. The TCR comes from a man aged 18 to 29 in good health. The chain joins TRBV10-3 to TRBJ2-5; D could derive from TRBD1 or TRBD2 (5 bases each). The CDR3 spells CAISEPGTLKAETQYF. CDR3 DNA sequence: TGTGCCATCAGTGAGCCCGGGACCCTCAAAGCGGAGACCCAGTACTTC.